This TCR beta chain was observed in a study of identical twins. TCRdb re-called the 5' RACE reads with MiXCR, one entry per CDR3 protein. The sample shows around 280,000 distinct CDR3 sequences, 8% to 9% of them seen only once. The sample holds many counts of this clonotype. Antigen unknown. V lost 3 bases and J lost 0; bases outside the gene matches: 10. This CDR3 region has 17 residues. General study results and limits: Conclusions were based on cross-sectional statistical analysis, without following the same donors. There was more out-of-frame TCR alpha sharing in monozygotic twins than models estimated.

This sample also belongs to another study, concerning yellow fever vaccine responses in identical twins.

The receptor was derived from a woman aged 18-29 years in good health. The sequenced sample consisted of memory (CD45RO+) T cells sorted from blood. This chain connects TRBV12-3 or TRBV12-4 to TRBJ2-5; TRBD2 aligns across 7 bases. The DNA for the CDR3 is TGTGCCAGCAGTTTTATAGGACTAGGGGCATACCAAGAGACCCAGTACTTC. It translates to CASSFIGLGAYQETQYF.